This record concerns one T cell receptor beta chain sequence. This record belongs to a study of blood T cell repertoires in COVID-19. Study information: Collection of acute and convalescent COVID-19 samples took place in the United States, Italy and Spain. From T cells, B-cell-depleted T cells, or PBMCs came the material, which was cDNA or gDNA.

As handled by the study authors: Counts of nucleated cells, estimated from reference gene primer amplification, were obtained. Data came from immunoSEQ multiplex PCR; TCRdb stores just in-frame clones and leaves some out. V and J calls and clone size are those listed in that table; D and trimming were worked out from the DNA. The table includes about 73,000 clones, approximately 90% detected once. V lost 0 bases to trimming and J lost 6 bases, with 10 bases between them. Germline values: CDR1 SGDLS, CDR2 YYNGEE. This CDR3 comprises 14 residues. The receptor comes from a woman younger than 30 with acute or convalescent COVID-19. Sequenced: peripheral blood. The V call is TRBV9, the J call TRBJ2-1; D is perhaps TRBD2 (6 bases). DNA of the CDR3: TGTGCCAGCAGCGTAGGCGGGGTCCCCAATGAGCAGTTCTTC. Amino acid sequence: CASSVGGVPNEQFF.